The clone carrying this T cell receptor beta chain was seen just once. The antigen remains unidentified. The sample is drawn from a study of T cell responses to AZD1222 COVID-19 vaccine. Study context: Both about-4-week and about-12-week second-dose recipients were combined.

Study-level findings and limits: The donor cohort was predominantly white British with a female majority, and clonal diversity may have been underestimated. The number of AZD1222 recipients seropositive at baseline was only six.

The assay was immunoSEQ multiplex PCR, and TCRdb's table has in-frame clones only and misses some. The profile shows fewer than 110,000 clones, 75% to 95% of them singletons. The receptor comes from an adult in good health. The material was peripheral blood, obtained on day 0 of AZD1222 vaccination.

The CDR3 nucleotides are TGTGCCAGCAGCCCCCGGGACAGACAAGAGACCCAGTACTTC. Protein product: CASSPRDRQETQYF. This chain connects TRBV7-2 to TRBJ2-5, with 7 positions matching TRBD1. V trimming: 5 bases; J trimming: 2 bases; junction bases outside the gene matches: 5. The germline CDR1 and CDR2 sequences are SGHTA and FQGNSA. The CDR3 has 14 residues.